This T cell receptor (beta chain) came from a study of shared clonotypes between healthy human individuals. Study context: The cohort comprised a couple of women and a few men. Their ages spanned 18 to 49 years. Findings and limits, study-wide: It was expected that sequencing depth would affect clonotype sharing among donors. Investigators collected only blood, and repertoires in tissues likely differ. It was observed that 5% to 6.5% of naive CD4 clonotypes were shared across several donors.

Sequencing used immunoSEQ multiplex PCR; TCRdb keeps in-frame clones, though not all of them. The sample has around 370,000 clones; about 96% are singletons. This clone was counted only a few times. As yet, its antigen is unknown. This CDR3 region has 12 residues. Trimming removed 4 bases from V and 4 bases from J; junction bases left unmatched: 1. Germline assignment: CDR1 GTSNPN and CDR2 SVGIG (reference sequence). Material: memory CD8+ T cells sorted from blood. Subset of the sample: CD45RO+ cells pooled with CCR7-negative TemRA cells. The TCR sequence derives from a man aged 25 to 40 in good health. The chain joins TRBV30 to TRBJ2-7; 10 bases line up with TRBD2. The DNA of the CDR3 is TGTGCCTGGACTAGCGGGAGTTACGAGCAGTACTTC. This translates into CAWTSGSYEQYF.